A selection of T cell receptor beta chains follows, all from one sample in a study of blood T cell repertoires in COVID-19. TCRdb's table, derived via immunoSEQ multiplex PCR, lists solely in-frame clones and lacks some. Of about 670,000 clones listed, around 90% are singletons. What was sequenced was peripheral blood. Every receptor here comes from a woman under 30 with acute or convalescent COVID-19. Each CDR3 is given with its conserved first and last residue. A D gene is named only where the DNA matches it firmly. Clone size is shown for a subset of rows, as once, few, many or a class of expanded clone.

V gene	J gene	D gene	CDR3 length	clone size	CDR3 DNA	CDR3 protein
TRBV10-2	TRBJ2-1	NA	10	NA	TGCGCCAGCAGTGAGGGGGCCCAGTTCTTC	CASSEGAQFF
TRBV7-9	TRBJ1-2	NA	12	NA	TGTGCCAGCACCTGGGGGGAGGCTGGCTACACCTTC	CASTWGEAGYTF
TRBV2	TRBJ2-2	NA	12	NA	TGTGCCACCGTCCGTAGAGGCGGGGAGCTGTTTTTT	CATVRRGGELFF
TRBV11-2	TRBJ1-6	NA	17	NA	TGTGCCAGCAGCTACTATCTAGGGACTGCTACGAATTCACCCCTCCACTTT	CASSYYLGTATNSPLHF
TRBV24-1	TRBJ2-1	NA	13	NA	TGTGCCGCCTCAACCCGAGGTAACAATGAGCAGTTCTTC	CAASTRGNNEQFF
TRBV7-6	TRBJ2-2	TRBD2	16	NA	TGTGCCAGCAGCTTACTAGGCAGCGGGGGCACCGGGGAGCTGTTTTTT	CASSLLGSGGTGELFF
TRBV5-6	TRBJ2-1	TRBD2	16	NA	TGTGCCAGCAGCGGCCTAGGGACTAGCGGGGACAATGAGCAGTTCTTC	CASSGLGTSGDNEQFF
TRBV24-1	TRBJ1-5	TRBD1	15	NA	TGTGCCACCAGTGTCGGACAGGGGAACAATCAGCCCCAGCATTTT	CATSVGQGNNQPQHF
TRBV19	TRBJ2-1	NA	17	NA	TGTGCCAGTACCACTCTTTCCGGCGAGGGTCCCTACAATGAGCAGTTCTTC	CASTTLSGEGPYNEQFF
TRBV19	TRBJ1-4	NA	14	NA	TGTGCCACCGGAATACAGGGCACTCACGAAAAACTGTTTTTT	CATGIQGTHEKLFF
TRBV12-3/TRBV12-4	TRBJ1-1	NA	13	NA	TGTGCCAGCAGTTTACCTGTGAACACTGAAGCTTTCTTT	CASSLPVNTEAFF
TRBV6-1	TRBJ1-1	NA	15	NA	TGTGCCAGCAGTGAAGTTTATGAGGAGAGCACTGAAGCTTTCTTT	CASSEVYEESTEAFF
TRBV7-9	TRBJ2-6	TRBD1	16	NA	TGTGCCAGCAGCTCTGACAGGGGGCTTGGGGCCAACGTCCTGACTTTC	CASSSDRGLGANVLTF
TRBV4-1	TRBJ2-1	NA	17	NA	TGCGCCAGCAGCTATACAACTATTGTTTCGCCCCGAGCTGAGCAGTTCTTC	CASSYTTIVSPRAEQFF
TRBV27	TRBJ1-1	NA	14	NA	TGTGCCAGCAGTCCCCGGACCGGGGGGACTGAAGCTTTCTTT	CASSPRTGGTEAFF
TRBV11-1	TRBJ2-7	NA	17	NA	TGTGCCAGCAGCTTAGCTATTTTTGGACTTCCCTCCTACGAGCAGTACTTC	CASSLAIFGLPSYEQYF
TRBV30	TRBJ2-1	NA	12	NA	TGTGCCTGGAGCCTGTCGGGCGGGGAGCAGTTCTTC	CAWSLSGGEQFF
TRBV4-1	TRBJ1-3	NA	17	NA	TGCGCCAGCAGCCAAGTTCGGTGGGAGAGCTCTGGAAACACCATATATTTT	CASSQVRWESSGNTIYF
TRBV30	TRBJ1-2	TRBD1	13	NA	TGTGCCTGGAGTGTAAGGACAGGGCTTCTCTACACCTTC	CAWSVRTGLLYTF
TRBV6-5	TRBJ1-2	NA	14	once	TGTGCCAGCAGGAACGGGGTCACTTCATATGGCTACACCTTC	CASRNGVTSYGYTF
TRBV12-3/TRBV12-4	TRBJ1-2	NA	11	NA	TGTGCCAGCACCGGGGGGTATGGCTACACCTTC	CASTGGYGYTF
TRBV6-5	TRBJ1-5	NA	11	NA	TGTGCCAGCAGTCGTAATCAGCCCCAGCATTTT	CASSRNQPQHF
TRBV7-2	TRBJ2-3	TRBD2	16	NA	TGTGCCAGCAGCTTGTTAGCGGGGGGTTTCACAGATACGCAGTATTTT	CASSLLAGGFTDTQYF
TRBV6-1	TRBJ2-2	TRBD1	16	NA	TGTGCCAGCAGTGAAGGGTTGTGGGACAGGGCCGGGGAGCTGTTTTTT	CASSEGLWDRAGELFF
TRBV12-3/TRBV12-4	TRBJ1-2	NA	13	NA	TGTGCCAGCACCCTGGACAGCGTCTATGGCTACACCTTC	CASTLDSVYGYTF
TRBV14	TRBJ2-5	NA	14	NA	TGTGCCAGCAGCCAAAAGACATTGCAAGAGACCCAGTACTTC	CASSQKTLQETQYF
TRBV28	TRBJ1-3	TRBD1	12	NA	TGTGCCAGCCAACAGGGGGGAAACACCATATATTTT	CASQQGGNTIYF
TRBV7-9	TRBJ1-3	NA	13	NA	TGTGCCAGCATCAGGGGTGATGGAAACACCATATATTTT	CASIRGDGNTIYF
TRBV6-6	TRBJ1-6	NA	13	NA	TGTGCCAGCTTCTGGGACAAGGGTTCACCCCTCCACTTT	CASFWDKGSPLHF
TRBV14	TRBJ2-1	NA	16	NA	TGTGCCAGCAGCCAAGATGGGCCTAAAGGGGTCAGTGAGCAGTTCTTC	CASSQDGPKGVSEQFF
TRBV23-1	TRBJ1-2	NA	14	NA	TGCGCCAGCAGTCAATGGGTTCATGGGGCAAGCTACACCTTC	CASSQWVHGASYTF
TRBV6-5	TRBJ2-4	NA	16	NA	TGTGCCAGCAGTTCCGCAGGGGCCCTAGCCAAAAACATTCAGTACTTC	CASSSAGALAKNIQYF
TRBV14	TRBJ1-2	NA	13	few	TGTGCCAGCAGCCAAGTTCGCGGGTCCGGCTACACCTTC	CASSQVRGSGYTF
TRBV7-9	TRBJ2-7	NA	14	few	TGTGCCAGCAGCACCACAGGACAGTCCTACGAGCAGTACTTC	CASSTTGQSYEQYF
TRBV28	TRBJ1-4	TRBD1	12	NA	TGTGCCAGCCAAACAGGGGGGGATAAACTGTTTTTT	CASQTGGDKLFF
TRBV9	TRBJ1-3	NA	14	NA	TGTGCCAGCAGATCCAGGGGAGGGGGAAACACCATATATTTT	CASRSRGGGNTIYF
TRBV4-2	TRBJ2-2	NA	14	NA	TGTGCCAGCAGCCAAGAGAGGAACACCGGGGAGCTGTTTTTT	CASSQERNTGELFF
TRBV30	TRBJ2-3	TRBD2	13	NA	TGTGCCTGGAATAGCGGGGGGTCAGATACGCAGTATTTT	CAWNSGGSDTQYF
TRBV19	TRBJ1-5	TRBD1	16	NA	TGTGCCAGTAGTTTCGGGGACAGTAGTAGCAATCAGCCCCAGCATTTT	CASSFGDSSSNQPQHF
TRBV29-1	TRBJ1-1	NA	13	NA	TGCAGCGTTGTAAGACAGATGAACACTGAAGCTTTCTTT	CSVVRQMNTEAFF
TRBV19	TRBJ1-6	NA	13	NA	TGTGCCAGTAGCGACAGGACCAAAGCACCCCTCCACTTT	CASSDRTKAPLHF
TRBV27	TRBJ2-1	TRBD2	15	NA	TGTGCCAGCAGTTTATCCGGGGGGGCGGGGGATGAGCAGTTCTTC	CASSLSGGAGDEQFF